The clone carrying this T cell receptor beta chain was counted a single time. The antigen remains undetermined. This sample includes further DNA sequences coding for the same CDR3. Using immunoSEQ multiplex PCR, the repertoire was profiled, and TCRdb retains in-frame clones only, with some absent. The top ten clones hold 6.9% of a sample with approximately 77,000 clones, 84% of them seen once. The sample belongs to a study of OX40 agonist ivuxolimab in advanced cancers. Turning to the study itself: Enrolled patients in dose escalation had cancers that were hepatocellular carcinoma, melanoma, renal cell or head and neck cancer. Whole-study findings and limits: What antigens the expanded peripheral T cells recognized was never established. Compared with others, partial responders at 0.1-3.0 mg/kg displayed clonal expansion among the lowest.

This CDR3 spans 14 amino acids. Germline V gene data show CDR1 as SEHNR and CDR2 as FQNEAQ (reference sequence). Trimming removed 5 bases from V and 2 bases from J, with 12 bases in between. Peripheral blood came from all dose cohorts at three timepoints. The receptor comes from an adult with an advanced solid tumor such as melanoma, head and neck, liver or kidney cancer. V is TRBV7-9 and J is TRBJ2-5; a weak D match, TRBD1 (6 bases). Sequencing used CD4+ or CD8+ T cells sorted from blood, obtained in a trial of the OX40 agonist ivuxolimab. CDR3 loop: CASSLTGFQETQYF. The CDR3 region has the DNA TGTGCCAGCAGCCTTACAGGGTTTCAAGAGACCCAGTACTTC.